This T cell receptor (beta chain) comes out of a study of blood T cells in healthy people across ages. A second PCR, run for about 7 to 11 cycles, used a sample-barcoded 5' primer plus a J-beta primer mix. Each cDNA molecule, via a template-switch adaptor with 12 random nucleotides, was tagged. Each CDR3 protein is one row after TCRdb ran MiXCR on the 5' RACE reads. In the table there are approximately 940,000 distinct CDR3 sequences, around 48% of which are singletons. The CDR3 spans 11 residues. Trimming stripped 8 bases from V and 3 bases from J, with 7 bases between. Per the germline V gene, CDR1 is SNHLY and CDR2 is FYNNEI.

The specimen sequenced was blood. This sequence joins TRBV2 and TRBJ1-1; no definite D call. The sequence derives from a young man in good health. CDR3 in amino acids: CASHVYTEAFF. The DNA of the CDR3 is TGTGCCAGCCATGTTTACACTGAAGCTTTCTTT. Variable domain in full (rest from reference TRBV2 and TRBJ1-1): EPEVTQTPSHQVTQMGQEVILRCVPISNHLYFYWYRQILGQKVEFLVSFYNNEISEKSEIFDDQFSVERPDGSNFTLKIRSTKLEDSAMYFCASHVYTEAFFGQGTRLTVV.